Listed below are T cell receptor beta chains from one sample, sequenced in a study of blood T cell repertoires in COVID-19. TCRdb's copy holds only in-frame clones and misses some; the assay was immunoSEQ multiplex PCR. Among about 200,000 clones listed, around 82% were seen once. The specimen was PBMCs or T cells enriched from blood (not recorded which). The receptor source for this set is a woman aged 50 to 65 who had been exposed to COVID-19. CDR3s include the opening cysteine and the closing phenylalanine or tryptophan.

CDR3aa	v_gene	j_gene
CASSLWRAGDEQFF	TRBV7-2	TRBJ2-1
CASSAGTGSQPQHF	TRBV7-2	TRBJ1-5
CASSLAEQGAMSYTF	TRBV7-2	TRBJ1-2
CAISGGGNTEAFF	TRBV10-3	TRBJ1-1
CASSADRGNSPLHF	TRBV6-5	TRBJ1-6
CASSLEAGRYEQYF	TRBV5-1	TRBJ2-7
CASSLQGKYTEAFF	TRBV3-1/TRBV3-2	TRBJ1-1
CASSLGARGPGETQYF	TRBV5-1	TRBJ2-5
CASSQTGQGGYGYTF	TRBV4-2	TRBJ1-2
CSVYRGPNYGYTF	TRBV29-1	TRBJ1-2
CATSRDLSSGGAHEQFF	TRBV15	TRBJ2-1
CASSRPGRGEQYF	TRBV6-2/TRBV6-3	TRBJ2-7
CSVGKDSSGNTIYF	TRBV29-1	TRBJ1-3
CASSLTGARNEKLFF	TRBV27	TRBJ1-4
CASRQTDNYGYTF	TRBV12-3/TRBV12-4	TRBJ1-2
CASSGRGGVPLHF	TRBV6-2/TRBV6-3	TRBJ1-6
CASSETVFAKNIQYF	TRBV2	TRBJ2-4
CASSPRLAGPQGTDTQYF	TRBV18	TRBJ2-3
CASSHSGSSGNTIYF	TRBV4-2	TRBJ1-3
CASSMDRGNQPQHF	TRBV6-5	TRBJ1-5
CASSWGTGGEQYF	TRBV7-8	TRBJ2-7
CASRLHREANTEAFF	TRBV6-5	TRBJ1-1
CSVAGQGSGGYTF	TRBV29-1	TRBJ1-2
CASTGENTEAFF	TRBV25-1	TRBJ1-1
CASRRGLAGLETQYF	TRBV7-2	TRBJ2-5
CASSPRGRDEKLFF	TRBV28	TRBJ1-4
CAISETGAFGSGYTF	TRBV10-3	TRBJ1-2
CASSAGLAGYEQYF	TRBV7-8	TRBJ2-7
CASSESAGANTEAFF	TRBV10-1	TRBJ1-1
CSVEGGSNTEAFF	TRBV29-1	TRBJ1-1
CASRGHAEAFF	TRBV27	TRBJ1-1
CASSGGIGQPQHF	TRBV2	TRBJ1-5
CASSQYEGAYNTEAFF	TRBV14	TRBJ1-1
CASSRRDRGSGTNEKLFF	TRBV27	TRBJ1-4
CASSLALREQYF	TRBV7-2	TRBJ2-7
CASGPDRGETQYF	TRBV12-5	TRBJ2-5
CASSAGGAGTGELFF	TRBV28	TRBJ2-2
CASFSGISGYTF	TRBV19	TRBJ1-2
CASSWYGNSVQPQHF	TRBV6-2/TRBV6-3	TRBJ1-5
CASTAGGSQPQHF	TRBV2	TRBJ1-5
CASSIYFTDTQYF	TRBV19	TRBJ2-3
CASSLSGGPGETQYF	TRBV5-6	TRBJ2-5
CASSRDRLEQFF	TRBV5-4	TRBJ2-1
CAISDPDLADTEAFF	TRBV10-3	TRBJ1-1
CAWSWWGRGNTEAFF	TRBV30	TRBJ1-1
CASSLRSGTKRDQPQHF	TRBV5-6	TRBJ1-5
CATSDRTRLGPQHF	TRBV24-1	TRBJ1-5